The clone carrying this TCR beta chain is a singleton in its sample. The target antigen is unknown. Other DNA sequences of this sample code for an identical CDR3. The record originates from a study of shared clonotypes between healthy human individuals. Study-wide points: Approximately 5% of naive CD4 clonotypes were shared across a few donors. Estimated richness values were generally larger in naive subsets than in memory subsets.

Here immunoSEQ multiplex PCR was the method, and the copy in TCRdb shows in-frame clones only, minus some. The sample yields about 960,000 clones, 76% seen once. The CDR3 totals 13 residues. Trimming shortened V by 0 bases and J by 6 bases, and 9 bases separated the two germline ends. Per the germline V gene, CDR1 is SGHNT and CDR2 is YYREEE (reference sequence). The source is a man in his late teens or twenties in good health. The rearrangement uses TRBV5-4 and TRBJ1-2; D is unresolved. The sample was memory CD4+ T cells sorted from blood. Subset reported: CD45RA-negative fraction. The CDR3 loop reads CASSLGARDGYTF. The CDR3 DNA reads TGTGCCAGCAGCTTGGGGGCAAGGGATGGCTACACCTTC.